The next 17 T cell receptor beta chains were all read from a single sample in a study of identical twins. TCRdb reprocessed the 5' RACE reads with MiXCR, giving one entry per CDR3 protein. This sample yields around 670,000 distinct CDR3 sequences, of which approximately 6.1% are seen a single time; roughly 1.8% belongs to the top ten. The sample taken for sequencing was naive T cells sorted from blood. These receptors all come from a young man in good health.

The rearrangement links TRBV11-2 to TRBJ2-1; unclear D gene. The V gene's germline CDR1 is SGHAT and CDR2 FQNNGV. This CDR3 is built from 11 residues. V lost 5 bases and J 9 bases, leaving 8 bases between the germline ends. The CDR3 spells CASSVFLEQFF. The CDR3 DNA is TGTGCCAGCAGCGTATTTCTTGAGCAGTTCTTC.

The V call is TRBV2, the J call TRBJ2-5; 7 nucleotides agree with TRBD2. The CDR3 length is 14 residues. After removal of 9 bases from V and 2 bases from J, the junction contained 9 bases not matched to a gene. Germline-derived CDR1 and CDR2 are SNHLY and FYNNEI. The CDR3 sequence: CASVAAGKQETQYF. CDR3 DNA sequence: TGTGCCAGTGTCGCAGCGGGGAAGCAAGAGACCCAGTACTTC.

This clonotype was recorded many times. This sequence joins TRBV12-3 or TRBV12-4 and TRBJ2-4, with D uncertain. There are 14 residues in the CDR3. Trimming cost V 2 bases and J 0 bases, with 5 bases left between them. CDR3 DNA sequence: TGTGCCAGCAGTTTAAACCTAGCCAAAAACATTCAGTACTTC. It specifies CASSLNLAKNIQYF.

The gene calls are TRBV15 and TRBJ2-5, with D tentatively TRBD2 (6 bases). The CDR3 has 14 residues. V dropped 0 bases and J dropped 6 bases, with 11 bases sitting between them. The V gene's germline CDR1 is LNHNV and CDR2 YYDKDF (reference sequence). Here the CDR3 reads CATSRDGGRKTQYF. The CDR3 bases are TGTGCCACCAGCAGAGACGGGGGTAGGAAGACCCAGTACTTC. The whole variable domain, remainder taken from reference TRBV15 and TRBJ2-5, is DAMVIQNPRYQVTQFGKPVTLSCSQTLNHNVMYWYQQKSSQAPKLLFHYYDKDFNNEADTPDNFQSRRPNTSFCFLDIRSPGLGDTAMYLCATSRDGGRKTQYFGPGTRLLVL.

The sample holds many counts of this clonotype. The CDR3 sequence: CSAHGTGVHEQYF. The DNA for the CDR3 is TGCAGTGCTCACGGGACAGGGGTTCACGAGCAGTACTTC. The chain uses TRBV20-1 and TRBJ2-7, with 10 nucleotides matching TRBD1. The CDR3 contains 13 residues. V was clipped by 5 bases and J by 5 bases; unmatched bases: 6. Germline lookup yields CDR1 DFQATT and CDR2 SNEGSKA (reference sequence).

V usage is TRBV28 and J usage is TRBJ2-7, with TRBD2 as a possible D gene (5 bases). V gave up 4 bases and J gave up 2 bases, with 15 bases separating them. The CDR3 sequence is 15 residues long. Germline CDR1 and CDR2: MDHEN and SYDVKM. CDR3 DNA: TGTGCCAGCAGTTCATTTCATGGGGAGCCCTACGAGCAGTACTTC. Translated: CASSSFHGEPYEQYF.

This chain connects TRBV7-2 to TRBJ1-1; TRBD1 agrees at 7 bases. The V segment lost 5 bases and the J segment 3 bases; nucleotides outside the gene matches: 9. CDR3 length: 15 residues. Germline V gene sequence: CDR1 SGHTA, CDR2 FQGNSA. The CDR3 protein is CASSPAQGRYTEAFF. Here the CDR3 DNA reads TGTGCCAGCAGCCCCGCACAGGGGAGATACACTGAAGCTTTCTTT.

This clonotype has only a few counts. The rearrangement links TRBV28 to TRBJ2-1; 9 nucleotides agree with TRBD2. The germline CDR1 and CDR2 sequences are MDHEN and SYDVKM. The J segment lost 0 bases and the V segment lost 10 bases, leaving 22 bases of the junction unmatched. This CDR3 has 20 amino acids. CDR3 protein: CAIRRFKKAGGPDSYNEQFF. The DNA for the CDR3 is TGTGCCATCCGACGCTTTAAAAAGGCGGGAGGGCCCGACTCCTACAATGAGCAGTTCTTC.

This clonotype was detected ten times or more. The chain recombines TRBV24-1 with TRBJ2-7, with TRBD2 identical over 7 bases. Germline values: CDR1 KGHDR, CDR2 SFDVKD. V dropped 5 bases and J dropped 0; count of bases not matched to a gene: 15. CDR3 length equals 18 residues. The CDR3 bases are TGTGCCACCAGTGCAATTGGGTCTAGCGGTAACCTCTCCTACGAGCAGTACGTC. It translates to CATSAIGSSGNLSYEQYV.

This rearrangement joins TRBV27 to TRBJ2-7; maybe TRBD2 (5 bases). The germline gives CDR1 MNHEY, CDR2 SMNVEV (reference sequence). The V and J ends lost 3 bases and 6 bases respectively, with 12 bases between them. The CDR3 runs 13 residues. This CDR3 reads CASSLSGESEQYF. The CDR3 bases are TGTGCCAGCAGTTTGTCCGGGGAGAGCGAGCAGTACTTC.

This clonotype was seen many times. The V gene is TRBV28, the J gene TRBJ2-7, with TRBD1 matching over 9 bases. Germline CDR1 is MDHEN and CDR2 is SYDVKM. The V gene end was trimmed by 6 bases and the J gene end by 5 bases; junction bases not matched to a gene: 11. This CDR3 is 15 amino acids long. CDR3 region: CASSLTGTGLHEQYF. DNA for the CDR3: TGTGCCAGCAGCCTTACCGGGACAGGGCTCCACGAGCAGTACTTC.

This clonotype came up many times. The chain carries TRBV29-1 and TRBJ2-1; D unresolved. Between the trimmed V and J ends, which lost 1 base and 0 bases, there was a span of 10 bases. CDR1 is SQVTM, CDR2 ANQGSEA, per germline. The CDR3 totals 15 residues. CDR3 nucleotide sequence: TGCAGCGTTGAAGGGCCCCCGAGCTCCTACAATGAGCAGTTCTTC. It codes for CSVEGPPSSYNEQFF.

This clonotype was picked up many times. The chain combines TRBV7-8 with TRBJ2-1, with 8 bases fitting TRBD1. V lost 4 bases, J lost 8 bases, and 7 bases stayed unmatched. Germline V gene lookup returns CDR1 SGHVS and CDR2 FQNEAQ. The CDR3 sequence is 14 residues long. CDR3: CASSSELQGDEQFF. In DNA, the CDR3 is TGTGCCAGCAGCTCAGAGCTACAGGGGGATGAGCAGTTCTTC.

This clonotype has at least ten counts. This chain links TRBV12-3 or TRBV12-4 with TRBJ2-7; possible D gene TRBD1, 7 bases. Trimming left V 3 bases short and J 3 bases short, with 9 bases between. The CDR3 totals 13 residues. The CDR3 protein is CASSFQGGYEQYF. The DNA of the CDR3 is TGTGCCAGCAGTTTTCAGGGGGGCTACGAGCAGTACTTC.

The sample holds a few counts of this clonotype. The chain is built from TRBV24-1 and TRBJ2-2; D gene uncertain. Per the germline V gene, CDR1 is KGHDR and CDR2 is SFDVKD. The CDR3 loop spans 13 amino acids. Trimming took 9 bases from V and 1 from J, leaving 8 bases between them. The CDR3 DNA is TGTGCCACCGGGGAAGTGAACACCGGGGAGCTGTTTTTT. Translated: CATGEVNTGELFF.

This clonotype was detected many times. J is TRBJ2-1 and V is TRBV15; tentatively, D is TRBD2 (6 bases). Germline-derived CDR1 and CDR2 are LNHNV and YYDKDF (reference sequence). The CDR3 runs 14 residues. Trimming stripped 3 bases from V and 0 bases from J, with 6 bases between. CDR3 amino acids: CATSSGSSYNEQFF. The CDR3 DNA sequence: TGTGCCACCAGCAGCGGGAGCTCCTACAATGAGCAGTTCTTC.

This clonotype was detected ten times or more. The genes are TRBV5-1 and TRBJ2-2; D is unresolved. Germline loops: CDR1 SGHRS, CDR2 YFSETQ. The CDR3 covers 13 residues. V lost 0 bases to trimming and J lost 7 bases, with 7 bases between them. CDR3 nucleotides: TGCGCCAGCAGCTTGGACTTTAGCGGGGAGCTGTTTTTT. The encoded protein is CASSLDFSGELFF.